What follows describes a single TCR beta chain. An end of the junction differs from the germline gene, which may be a read error. Using immunoSEQ multiplex PCR, the repertoire was profiled, and TCRdb retains in-frame clones only, with some absent. The table shows over 9,500 clones, with roughly 82% occurring only once. This CDR3 has 15 amino acids. CDR1 is SEHNR and CDR2 is FQNEAQ in the germline V gene (reference sequence). This entry belongs to a study of tumor-infiltrating lymphocytes in localized non-small cell lung cancer. This chain joins TRBV7-9 and TRBJ1-1; D remains ambiguous. The TCR sequence derives from a human donor with non-small cell lung cancer. Sequencing was done on a sample of uninvolved lung tissue not adjacent to the tumor. CDR3 nucleotide sequence: TGCGCCAGCAGCCAAGCTGGTTTTACTGTGACTGAAGCTTTCTTT. This sequence encodes CASSQAGFTVTEAFF.